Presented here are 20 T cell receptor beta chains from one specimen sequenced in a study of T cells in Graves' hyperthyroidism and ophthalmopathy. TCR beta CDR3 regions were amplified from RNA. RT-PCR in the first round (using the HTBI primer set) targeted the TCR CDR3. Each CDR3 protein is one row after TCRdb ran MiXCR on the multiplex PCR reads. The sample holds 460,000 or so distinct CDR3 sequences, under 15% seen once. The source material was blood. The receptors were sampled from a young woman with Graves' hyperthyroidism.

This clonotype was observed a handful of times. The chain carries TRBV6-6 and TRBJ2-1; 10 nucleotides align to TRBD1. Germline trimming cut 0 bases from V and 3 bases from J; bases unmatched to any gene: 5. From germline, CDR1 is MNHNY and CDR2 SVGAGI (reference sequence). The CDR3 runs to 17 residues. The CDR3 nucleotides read TGTGCCAGCAGTTACTCGTCCGGGGACAGGGGCTACAATGAGCAGTTCTTC. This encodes CASSYSSGDRGYNEQFF.

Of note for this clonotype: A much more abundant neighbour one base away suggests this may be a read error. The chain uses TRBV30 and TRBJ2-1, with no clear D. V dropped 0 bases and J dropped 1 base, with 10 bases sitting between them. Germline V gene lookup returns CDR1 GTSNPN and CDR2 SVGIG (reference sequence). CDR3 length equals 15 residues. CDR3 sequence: CAWSVGPVSYNEQFF. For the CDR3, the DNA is TGTGCCTGGAGTGTTGGTCCTGTTTCCTACAATGAGCAGTTCTTC.

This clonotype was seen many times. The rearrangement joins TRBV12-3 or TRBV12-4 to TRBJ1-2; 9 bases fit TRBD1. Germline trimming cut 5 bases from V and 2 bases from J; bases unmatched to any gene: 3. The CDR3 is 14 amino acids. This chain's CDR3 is CASSPGTGNYGYTF. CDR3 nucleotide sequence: TGTGCCAGCAGTCCTGGGACAGGGAACTATGGCTACACCTTC.

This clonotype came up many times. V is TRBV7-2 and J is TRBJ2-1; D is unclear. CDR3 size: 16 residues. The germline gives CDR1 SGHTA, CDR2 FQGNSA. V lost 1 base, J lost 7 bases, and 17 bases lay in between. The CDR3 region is CASSLDSPFSYNEQFF. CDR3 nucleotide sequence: TGTGCCAGCAGCTTAGATTCCCCATTCTCTTATAATGAGCAGTTCTTC.

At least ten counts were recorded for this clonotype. The CDR3 DNA sequence: TGTGCCAGCACCGATCAGGGGACTCAGCCCCAGCATTTT. Encoded protein: CASTDQGTQPQHF. The V and J genes are TRBV12-3 or TRBV12-4 and TRBJ1-5; weak D call: TRBD1 (6 bases). The V and J ends lost 7 bases and 6 bases respectively, with 13 bases between them. CDR3 length: 13 amino acids.

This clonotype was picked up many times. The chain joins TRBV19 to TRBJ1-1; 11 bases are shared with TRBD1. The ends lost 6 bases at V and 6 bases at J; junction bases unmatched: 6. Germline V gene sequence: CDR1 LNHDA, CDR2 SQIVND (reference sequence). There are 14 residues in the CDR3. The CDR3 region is CASSRTGGFAEAFF. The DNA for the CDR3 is TGTGCCAGTAGCCGGACAGGGGGCTTCGCTGAAGCTTTCTTT.

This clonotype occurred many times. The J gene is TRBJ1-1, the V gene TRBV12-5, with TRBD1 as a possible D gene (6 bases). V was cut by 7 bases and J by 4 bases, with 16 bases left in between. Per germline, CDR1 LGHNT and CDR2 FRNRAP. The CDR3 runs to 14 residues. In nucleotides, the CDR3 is TGTGCTAGTGTCACCAGGGGTAGGGGCACTGAAGCTTTCTTT. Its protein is CASVTRGRGTEAFF.

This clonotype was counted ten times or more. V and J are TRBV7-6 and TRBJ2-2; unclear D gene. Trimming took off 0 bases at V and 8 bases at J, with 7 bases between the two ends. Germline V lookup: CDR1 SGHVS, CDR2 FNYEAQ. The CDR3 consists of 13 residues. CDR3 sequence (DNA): TGTGCCAGCAGCTTAGCAGGAGAGGGGGAGCTGTTTTTT. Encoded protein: CASSLAGEGELFF.

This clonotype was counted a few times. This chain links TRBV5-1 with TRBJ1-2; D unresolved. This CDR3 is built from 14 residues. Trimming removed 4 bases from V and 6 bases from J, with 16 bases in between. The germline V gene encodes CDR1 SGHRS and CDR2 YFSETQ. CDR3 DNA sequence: TGCGCCAGCAGCCTACCAGGACGGCAGGATGGCTACACCTTC. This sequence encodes CASSLPGRQDGYTF.

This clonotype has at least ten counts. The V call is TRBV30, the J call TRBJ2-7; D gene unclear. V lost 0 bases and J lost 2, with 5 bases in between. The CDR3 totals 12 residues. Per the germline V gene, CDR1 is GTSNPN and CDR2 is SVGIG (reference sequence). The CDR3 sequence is CAWSVQPYEQYF. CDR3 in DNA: TGTGCCTGGAGTGTACAGCCCTACGAGCAGTACTTC. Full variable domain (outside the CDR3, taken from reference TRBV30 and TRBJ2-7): SQTIHQWPATLVQPVGSPLSLECTVEGTSNPNLYWYRQAAGRGLQLLFYSVGIGQISSEVPQNLSASRPQDRQFILSSKKLLLSDSGFYLCAWSVQPYEQYFGPGTRLTVT.

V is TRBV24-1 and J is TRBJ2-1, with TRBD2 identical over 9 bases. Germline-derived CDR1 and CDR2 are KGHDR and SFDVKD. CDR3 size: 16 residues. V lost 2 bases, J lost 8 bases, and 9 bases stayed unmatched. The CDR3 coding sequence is TGTGCCACCAGTGATTATGGGCGGGAGGGCCAATATGAGCAGTTCTTC. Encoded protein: CATSDYGREGQYEQFF.

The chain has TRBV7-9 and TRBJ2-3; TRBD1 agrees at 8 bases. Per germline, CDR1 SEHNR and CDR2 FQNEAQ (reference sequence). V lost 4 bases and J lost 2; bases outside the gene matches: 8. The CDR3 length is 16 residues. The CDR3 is CASSSKTGASTDTQYF. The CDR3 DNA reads TGTGCCAGCAGCTCCAAGACAGGGGCGTCCACAGATACGCAGTATTTT.

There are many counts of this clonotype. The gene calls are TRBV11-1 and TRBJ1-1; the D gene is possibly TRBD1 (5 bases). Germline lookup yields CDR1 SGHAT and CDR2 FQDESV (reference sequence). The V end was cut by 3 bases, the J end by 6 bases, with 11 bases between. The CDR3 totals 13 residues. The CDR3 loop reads CASSFYRGPEAFF. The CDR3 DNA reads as TGTGCCAGCAGCTTTTACCGGGGCCCTGAAGCTTTCTTT.

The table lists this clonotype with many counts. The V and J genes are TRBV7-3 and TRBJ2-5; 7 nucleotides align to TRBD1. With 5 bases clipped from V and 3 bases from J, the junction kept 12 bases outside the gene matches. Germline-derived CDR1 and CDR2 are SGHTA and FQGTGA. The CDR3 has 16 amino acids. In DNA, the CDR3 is TGTGCCAGCAGCGAAACAGGGGCGCGGCTCGAAGAGACCCAGTACTTC. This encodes CASSETGARLEETQYF.

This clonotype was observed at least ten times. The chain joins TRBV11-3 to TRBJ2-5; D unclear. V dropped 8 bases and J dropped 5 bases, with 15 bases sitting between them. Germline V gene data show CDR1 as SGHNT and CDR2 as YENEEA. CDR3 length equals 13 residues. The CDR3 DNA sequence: TGTGCCAGCGCCATTAGGGCCGTGGAGACCCAGTACTTC. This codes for CASAIRAVETQYF.

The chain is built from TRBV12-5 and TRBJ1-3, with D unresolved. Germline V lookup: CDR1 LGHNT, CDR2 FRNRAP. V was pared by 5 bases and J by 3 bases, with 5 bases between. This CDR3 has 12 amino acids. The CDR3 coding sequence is TGTGCTAGTGGTCCCTATGGAAACACCATATATTTT. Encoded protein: CASGPYGNTIYF.

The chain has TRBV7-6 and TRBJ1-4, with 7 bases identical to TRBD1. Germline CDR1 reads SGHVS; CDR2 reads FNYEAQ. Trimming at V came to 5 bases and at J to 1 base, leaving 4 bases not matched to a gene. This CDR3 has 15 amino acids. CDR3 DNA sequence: TGTGCCAGCAGCCGAGGGGGCCAAACTAATGAAAAACTGTTTTTT. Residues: CASSRGGQTNEKLFF.

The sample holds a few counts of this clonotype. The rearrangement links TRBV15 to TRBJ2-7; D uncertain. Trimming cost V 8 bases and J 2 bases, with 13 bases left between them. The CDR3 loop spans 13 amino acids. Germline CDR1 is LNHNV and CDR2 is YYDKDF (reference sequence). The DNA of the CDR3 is TGTGCCACCGCAAATCAGGAGCCCTACGAGCAGTACTTC. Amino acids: CATANQEPYEQYF.

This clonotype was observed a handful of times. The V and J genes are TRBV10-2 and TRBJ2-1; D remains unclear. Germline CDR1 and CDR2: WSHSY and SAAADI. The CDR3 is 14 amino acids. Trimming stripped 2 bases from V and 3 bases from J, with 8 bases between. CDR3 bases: TGCGCCAGCAGTGAGGCCGGGTACTACAATGAGCAGTTCTTC. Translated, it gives CASSEAGYYNEQFF.

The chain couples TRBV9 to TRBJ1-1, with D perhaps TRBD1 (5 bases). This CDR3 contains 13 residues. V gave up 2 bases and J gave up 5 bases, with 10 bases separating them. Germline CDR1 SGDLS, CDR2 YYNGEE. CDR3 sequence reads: CASSVYSGTEAFF. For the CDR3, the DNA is TGTGCCAGCAGCGTCTATTCAGGGACTGAAGCTTTCTTT.